The T cell receptor beta chain under discussion was sequenced for a study of shared clonotypes between healthy human individuals. Study outcomes and limitations: In general, naive subsets displayed greater estimated richness than memory subsets did.

The method was immunoSEQ multiplex PCR; TCRdb's version includes in-frame clones alone and lacks a portion of them. Altogether about 2.2 million clones are present, around 95% being singletons, with the ten largest covering 1.5% to 2%. On this clone: What it binds is not known.

CD45RO negativity and positive selection for CCR7 defined naive CD8 cells, a population that excluded terminally differentiated effector memory CD45RA+ cells. Each sample came from a Caucasian adult donor living in Nashville, Tennessee. The clonotype originates from a man younger than 35 in good health. Some clones in this sample may be carry-over from other donors' samples. Sequencing was done on a sample of naive CD8+ T cells from PBMCs.

The chain's CDR3 is CASSLGGRLGEQFF. As DNA, the CDR3 is TGTGCCAGCAGCTTGGGCGGGAGGTTGGGTGAGCAGTTCTTC. This sequence joins TRBV7-9 and TRBJ2-1; 8 bases match TRBD2. Trimming took 3 bases from V and 9 from J; bases not matched to a gene: 7. The germline V gene has CDR1 SEHNR and CDR2 FQNEAQ (reference sequence). This CDR3 spans 14 amino acids.